Listed below are T cell receptor beta chains from one sample, sequenced in a study of T cell responses to AZD1222 COVID-19 vaccine. Assay used: immunoSEQ multiplex PCR; TCRdb lists only in-frame clones, some missing. Here the sample spans 190,000 or so clones, more than 70% being singletons. The sequenced sample was peripheral blood, obtained 28 days after the second AZD1222 dose. The receptors here all came from an adult who received the AZD1222 COVID-19 vaccine. The CDR3 runs from the conserved cysteine through the conserved F or W. A D gene is named only where the DNA matches it firmly. Size values are once, few and many counts, or a class for expanded clones, and some rows have none.

size	length	J	D	V	CDR3	DNA
NA	13	TRBJ2-7	NA	TRBV4-1	CASSQEGRIEQYF	TGCGCCAGCAGCCAAGAAGGACGGATCGAGCAGTACTTC
NA	13	TRBJ2-1	NA	TRBV4-2	CASSQDFTDEQFF	TGTGCCAGCAGCCAAGATTTTACGGATGAGCAGTTCTTC
NA	14	TRBJ2-7	NA	TRBV28	CASSPSGLTYEQYF	TGTGCCAGCAGTCCCAGTGGTTTAACCTACGAGCAGTACTTC
NA	17	TRBJ2-1	TRBD2	TRBV14	CASSQSGLAGPLDEQFF	TGTGCCAGCAGCCAGAGTGGACTAGCGGGGCCCCTGGATGAGCAGTTCTTC
NA	14	TRBJ2-3	NA	TRBV28	CASSSGQRTDTQYF	TGTGCCAGCAGCTCCGGACAGAGAACAGATACGCAGTATTTT
NA	13	TRBJ2-3	NA	TRBV19	CASSDLSTDTQYF	TGTGCCAGTAGTGACTTAAGCACAGATACGCAGTATTTT
NA	15	TRBJ2-3	TRBD1	TRBV28	CASREQGASTDTQYF	TGTGCCAGCAGAGAACAGGGGGCGAGCACAGATACGCAGTATTTT
NA	14	TRBJ2-5	NA	TRBV18	CASSPGQAQETQYF	TGTGCCAGCTCACCGGGGCAGGCCCAAGAGACCCAGTACTTC
NA	14	TRBJ2-5	NA	TRBV18	CASSPVSQQETQYF	TGTGCCAGCTCACCGGTCAGCCAGCAAGAGACCCAGTACTTC
NA	16	TRBJ2-6	TRBD1	TRBV19	CASSATGGGGANVLTF	TGTGCCAGTAGTGCGACAGGGGGCGGTGGGGCCAACGTCCTGACTTTC
NA	15	TRBJ1-1	TRBD1	TRBV30	CAWSLRGQVNTEAFF	TGTGCCTGGAGTTTACGCGGACAGGTGAACACTGAAGCTTTCTTT
NA	12	TRBJ1-1	NA	TRBV29-1	CSVTTVGEVAFF	TGCAGCGTTACGACAGTAGGAGAGGTAGCTTTCTTT
NA	14	TRBJ2-7	TRBD1	TRBV30	CAWSLDREGGEQYF	TGTGCCTGGAGTTTAGACAGGGAAGGCGGCGAGCAGTACTTC
once	15	TRBJ2-1	NA	TRBV11-3	CASSLGGVSRDEQFF	TGTGCCAGCAGCTTAGGGGGCGTTTCCCGGGATGAGCAGTTCTTC
NA	16	TRBJ1-6	NA	TRBV9	CASSVQGSPYNSPLHF	TGTGCCAGCAGCGTACAGGGGTCCCCTTATAATTCACCCCTCCACTTT
NA	14	TRBJ2-7	NA	TRBV19	CASSWDTSSYEQYF	TGTGCCAGTAGTTGGGACACCAGCTCCTACGAGCAGTACTTC
NA	13	TRBJ2-7	NA	TRBV6-5	CASSPAAPYEQYF	TGTGCCAGCAGTCCCGCCGCCCCCTACGAGCAGTACTTC
NA	14	TRBJ1-5	NA	TRBV7-2	CASSFGVAGQPQHF	TGTGCCAGCAGCTTCGGGGTAGCGGGACAGCCCCAGCATTTT
NA	14	TRBJ2-1	TRBD2	TRBV5-4	CASSLRGSIYEQFF	TGTGCCAGCAGCTTGCGCGGGAGTATCTATGAGCAGTTCTTC
NA	18	TRBJ2-1	TRBD2	TRBV5-1	CASSSGLAGGPSYNEQFF	TGCGCCAGCAGCTCGGGACTAGCGGGAGGGCCCTCCTACAATGAGCAGTTCTTC
NA	11	TRBJ2-3	NA	TRBV13	CASQNGDTQYF	TGTGCCAGCCAAAACGGAGATACGCAGTATTTT
NA	16	TRBJ2-1	NA	TRBV27	CASSPLLAGGDNEQFF	TGTGCCAGCAGTCCCCTACTAGCCGGAGGTGACAATGAGCAGTTCTTC
NA	17	TRBJ2-3	NA	TRBV28	CASSPLGRQASTDTQYF	TGTGCCAGCAGTCCCCTGGGGCGACAGGCAAGCACAGATACGCAGTATTTT
NA	15	TRBJ2-7	NA	TRBV7-9	CASSPFDGPSYEQYF	TGTGCCAGCAGCCCATTTGACGGACCCTCCTACGAGCAGTACTTC
NA	16	TRBJ2-7	TRBD2	TRBV18	CASSPPNALPAGEQYF	TGTGCCAGCTCACCACCGAATGCGCTACCAGCGGGGGAGCAGTACTTC
NA	12	TRBJ2-7	TRBD1	TRBV2	CATLDRGYEQYF	TGTGCCACCCTGGACAGGGGTTACGAGCAGTACTTC
NA	14	TRBJ2-1	TRBD2	TRBV5-1	CASSLGASGNEQFF	TGCGCCAGCAGCTTGGGGGCTAGCGGAAATGAGCAGTTCTTC
NA	13	TRBJ1-5	NA	TRBV6-2/TRBV6-3	CASSYAAGEPQHF	TGTGCCAGCAGTTACGCGGCCGGGGAGCCCCAGCATTTT
few	15	TRBJ1-2	TRBD1	TRBV5-6	CASSGVDRADYGYTF	TGTGCCAGCAGCGGTGTGGACAGGGCGGACTATGGCTACACCTTC
NA	15	TRBJ2-7	TRBD2	TRBV2	CASSASGGLMYEQYF	TGTGCCAGCAGCGCTAGCGGGGGGCTTATGTACGAGCAGTACTTC
many	16	TRBJ2-3	NA	TRBV7-6	CASSLVAASSTDTQYF	TGTGCCAGCAGCCTGGTAGCGGCTTCTAGCACAGATACGCAGTATTTT
NA	15	TRBJ2-1	TRBD2	TRBV18	CASSLTSGSQNEQFF	TGTGCCAGCTCCTTAACTAGCGGGAGTCAAAATGAGCAGTTCTTC
NA	15	TRBJ2-3	NA	TRBV27	CASSLVRGSTDTQYF	TGTGCCAGCTCGTTGGTTCGAGGGAGCACAGATACGCAGTATTTT
NA	14	TRBJ2-2	NA	TRBV24-1	CATSRASLTGELFF	TGTGCCACCTCTCGGGCTAGCCTCACCGGGGAGCTGTTTTTT
NA	15	TRBJ1-5	NA	TRBV28	CASSLLSRGGQPQHF	TGTGCCAGCAGTCTATTGAGTAGGGGAGGTCAGCCCCAGCATTTT
NA	14	TRBJ2-1	NA	TRBV19	CASSRPRLNDEQFF	TGTGCCAGTAGTAGACCCCGACTGAACGATGAGCAGTTCTTC
NA	14	TRBJ2-7	TRBD1	TRBV5-4	CASSPPTGTYEQYF	TGTGCCAGCAGCCCCCCGACAGGGACCTACGAGCAGTACTTC
NA	14	TRBJ2-7	TRBD1	TRBV11-2	CASIPSPTGVEQYF	TGTGCCAGCATCCCCTCCCCTACAGGGGTCGAGCAGTACTTC
NA	14	TRBJ2-7	TRBD1	TRBV5-1	CASSPGDRPYEQYF	TGCGCCAGCAGCCCGGGGGACAGGCCCTACGAGCAGTACTTC
NA	12	TRBJ1-2	NA	TRBV7-9	CASSRGGYGYTF	TGTGCCAGCAGTCGGGGGGGCTATGGCTACACCTTC
NA	13	TRBJ1-1	TRBD1	TRBV6-5	CASQPGGWNEAFF	TGTGCCAGCCAACCAGGGGGCTGGAATGAAGCTTTCTTT
few	13	TRBJ2-7	NA	TRBV20-1	CSASPPRFYEQYF	TGCAGTGCTAGTCCCCCAAGATTCTACGAGCAGTACTTC
few	14	TRBJ2-2	NA	TRBV28	CASSLLGSTGELFF	TGTGCCAGCAGTTTATTGGGGAGCACCGGGGAGCTGTTTTTT
once	20	TRBJ2-7	NA	TRBV28	CASSLREYDSGGDRVGEQYF	TGTGCCAGCAGTTTAAGGGAGTACGATTCCGGGGGCGACAGGGTGGGCGAGCAGTACTTC
NA	11	TRBJ2-7	NA	TRBV20-1	CSAGKGGEQYF	TGCAGTGCTGGGAAGGGGGGTGAGCAGTACTTC
few	14	TRBJ1-3	NA	TRBV29-1	CSVSSGSHGNTIYF	TGCAGCGTTAGTAGTGGGAGTCATGGAAACACCATATATTTT
NA	18	TRBJ1-2	TRBD1	TRBV7-2	CASSLGRGVRRGRDGYTF	TGTGCCAGCAGCTTAGGCCGAGGGGTGCGGAGGGGGCGCGATGGCTACACCTTC
NA	15	TRBJ2-3	NA	TRBV28	CASSLYGKGTDTQYF	TGTGCCAGCAGTTTATACGGGAAAGGCACAGATACGCAGTATTTT
once	16	TRBJ2-2	NA	TRBV21-1	CASSSTGGDYTGELFF	TGTGCCAGCAGCTCGACAGGGGGCGATTACACCGGGGAGCTGTTTTTT
NA	15	TRBJ1-1	NA	TRBV6-2/TRBV6-3	CASSYPRQRNTEAFF	TGTGCCAGCAGTTACCCGCGACAGCGGAACACTGAAGCTTTCTTT
NA	17	TRBJ2-1	TRBD2	TRBV19	CASSTRTSGRRSNEQFF	TGTGCCAGTAGTACACGGACTAGCGGGAGGAGGAGCAATGAGCAGTTCTTC
NA	16	TRBJ1-6	NA	TRBV19	CASSLTGITYNSPLHF	TGTGCCAGTTCCCTAACAGGGATCACCTATAATTCACCCCTCCACTTT
NA	15	TRBJ2-1	TRBD1	TRBV27	CASSAGTGGWNEQFF	TGTGCCAGCAGTGCCGGGACAGGGGGGTGGAATGAGCAGTTCTTC
NA	16	TRBJ2-7	NA	TRBV27	CASSATFRVRSYEQYF	TGTGCCAGCAGTGCTACGTTCCGAGTCCGATCCTACGAGCAGTACTTC
few	16	TRBJ2-1	TRBD2	TRBV7-9	CASSLTAGGHHNEQFF	TGTGCCAGCAGCTTGACGGCGGGAGGGCATCACAATGAGCAGTTCTTC